This paragraph reports one T cell receptor (beta chain). This record belongs to a study of T cell responses to AZD1222 COVID-19 vaccine. Germline-derived CDR1 and CDR2 are SGHRS and YFSETQ. After removal of 2 bases from V and 3 bases from J, the junction contained 3 bases not matched to a gene. CDR3 size: 14 residues. Data came from immunoSEQ multiplex PCR; TCRdb stores just in-frame clones and leaves some out. Among 100,000 to 150,000 clones, 88% were seen once, and the ten largest hold 18%. The V and J genes are TRBV5-1 and TRBJ2-7, with 9 positions matching TRBD1. The clonotype was recovered from an adult in good health. The sample here was peripheral blood, taken on day 0 of MenACWY control vaccination. The CDR3 here is CASSLGQGSYEQYF. The CDR3 DNA reads TGCGCCAGCAGCTTAGGACAGGGGAGCTACGAGCAGTACTTC. Full variable domain (outside the CDR3, taken from reference TRBV5-1 and TRBJ2-7): KAGVTQTPRYLIKTRGQQVTLSCSPISGHRSVSWYQQTPGQGLQFLFEYFSETQRNKGNFPGRFSGRQFSNSRSEMNVSTLELGDSALYLCASSLGQGSYEQYFGPGTRLTVT.